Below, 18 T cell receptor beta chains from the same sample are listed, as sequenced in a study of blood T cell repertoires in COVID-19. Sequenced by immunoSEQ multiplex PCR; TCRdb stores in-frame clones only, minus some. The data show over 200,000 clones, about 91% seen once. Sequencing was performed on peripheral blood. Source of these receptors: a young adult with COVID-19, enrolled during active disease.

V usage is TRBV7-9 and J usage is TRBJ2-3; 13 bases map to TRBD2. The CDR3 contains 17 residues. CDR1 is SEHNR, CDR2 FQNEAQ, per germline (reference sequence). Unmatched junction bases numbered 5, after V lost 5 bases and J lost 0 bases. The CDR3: CASSVRLAGGSTDTQYF. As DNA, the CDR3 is TGTGCCAGCAGCGTGAGACTAGCGGGAGGAAGCACAGATACGCAGTATTTT.

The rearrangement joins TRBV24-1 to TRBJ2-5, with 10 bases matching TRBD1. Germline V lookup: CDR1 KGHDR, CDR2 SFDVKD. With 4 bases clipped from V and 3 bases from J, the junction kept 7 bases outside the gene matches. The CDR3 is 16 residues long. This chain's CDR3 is CATSEPGTGVEETQYF. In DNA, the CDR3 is TGTGCCACCAGTGAACCTGGGACAGGGGTAGAAGAGACCCAGTACTTC.

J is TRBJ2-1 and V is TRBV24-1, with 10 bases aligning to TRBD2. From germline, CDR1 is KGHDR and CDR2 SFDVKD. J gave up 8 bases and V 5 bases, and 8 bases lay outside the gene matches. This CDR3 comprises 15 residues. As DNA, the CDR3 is TGTGCCACCAGTGGTCTAGCGGGAGAGCTCGATGAGCAGTTCTTC. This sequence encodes CATSGLAGELDEQFF.

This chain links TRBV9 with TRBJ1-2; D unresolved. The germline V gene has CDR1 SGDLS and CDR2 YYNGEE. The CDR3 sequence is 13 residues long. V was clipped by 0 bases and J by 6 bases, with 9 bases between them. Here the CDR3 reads CASSVATEDGYTF. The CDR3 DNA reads TGTGCCAGCAGCGTAGCTACGGAGGATGGCTACACCTTC.

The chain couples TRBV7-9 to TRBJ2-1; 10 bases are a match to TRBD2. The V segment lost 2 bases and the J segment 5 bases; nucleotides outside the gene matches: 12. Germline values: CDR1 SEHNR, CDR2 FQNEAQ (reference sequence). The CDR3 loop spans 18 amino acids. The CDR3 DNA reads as TGTGCCAGCAGCTTATGGGCCGTTGTAGCGGGAGGCCACAATGAGCAGTTCTTC. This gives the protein CASSLWAVVAGGHNEQFF.

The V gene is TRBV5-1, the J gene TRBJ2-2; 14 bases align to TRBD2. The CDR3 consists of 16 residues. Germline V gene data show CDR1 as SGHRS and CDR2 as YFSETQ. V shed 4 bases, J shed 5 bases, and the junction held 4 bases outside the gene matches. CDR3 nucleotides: TGCGCCAGCAGCCCGGGACTAGCGGGAGTTACCGGGGAGCTGTTTTTT. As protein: CASSPGLAGVTGELFF.

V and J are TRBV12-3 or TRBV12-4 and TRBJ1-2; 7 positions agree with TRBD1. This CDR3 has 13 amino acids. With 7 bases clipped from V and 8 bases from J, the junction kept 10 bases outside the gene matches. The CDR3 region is CASTKQGISGYTF. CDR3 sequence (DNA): TGTGCCAGCACCAAACAGGGGATTAGCGGCTACACCTTC.

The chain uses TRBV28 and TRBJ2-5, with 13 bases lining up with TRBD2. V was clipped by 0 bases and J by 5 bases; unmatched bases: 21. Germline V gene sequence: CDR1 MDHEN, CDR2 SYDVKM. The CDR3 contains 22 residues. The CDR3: CASSLWGLAGPQRVGLEETQYF. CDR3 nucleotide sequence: TGTGCCAGCAGTTTATGGGGACTAGCGGGGCCCCAACGAGTGGGTTTGGAGGAGACCCAGTACTTC.

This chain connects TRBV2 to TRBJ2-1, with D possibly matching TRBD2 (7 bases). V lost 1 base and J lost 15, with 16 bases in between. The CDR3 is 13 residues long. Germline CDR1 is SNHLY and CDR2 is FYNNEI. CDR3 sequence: CASSEVGGPRGFF. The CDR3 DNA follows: TGTGCCAGCAGTGAAGTGGGGGGGCCCCGAGGGTTCTTC.

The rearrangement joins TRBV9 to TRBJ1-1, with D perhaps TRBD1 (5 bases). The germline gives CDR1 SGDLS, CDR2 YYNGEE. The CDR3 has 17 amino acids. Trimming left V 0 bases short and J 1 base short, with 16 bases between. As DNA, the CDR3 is TGTGCCAGCAGCGTAGCCGCGCTTAGACAGAAGAACACTGAAGCTTTCTTT. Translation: CASSVAALRQKNTEAFF.

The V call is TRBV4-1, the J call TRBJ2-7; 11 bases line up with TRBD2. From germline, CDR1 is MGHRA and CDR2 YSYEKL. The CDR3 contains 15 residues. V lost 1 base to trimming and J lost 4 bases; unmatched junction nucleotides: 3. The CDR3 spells CASSQGGTSGYEQYF. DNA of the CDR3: TGCGCCAGCAGCCAAGGGGGGACTAGCGGATACGAGCAGTACTTC.

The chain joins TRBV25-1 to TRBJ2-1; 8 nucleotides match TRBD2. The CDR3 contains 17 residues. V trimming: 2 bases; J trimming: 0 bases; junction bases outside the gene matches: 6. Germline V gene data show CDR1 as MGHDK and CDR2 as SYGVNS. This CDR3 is CASSENKRESSYNEQFF. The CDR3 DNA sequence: TGTGCCAGCAGTGAAAACAAGCGGGAGAGCTCCTACAATGAGCAGTTCTTC.

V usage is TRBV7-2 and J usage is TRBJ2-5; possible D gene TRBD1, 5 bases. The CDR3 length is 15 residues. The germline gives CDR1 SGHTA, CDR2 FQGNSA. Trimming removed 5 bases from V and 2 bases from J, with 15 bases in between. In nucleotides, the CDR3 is TGTGCCAGCAGCCAGGACATCATTGGACAAGAGACCCAGTACTTC. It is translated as CASSQDIIGQETQYF. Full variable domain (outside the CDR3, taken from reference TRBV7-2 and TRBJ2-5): GAGVSQSPSNKVTEKGKDVELRCDPISGHTALYWYRQSLGQGLEFLIYFQGNSAPDKSGLPSDRFSAERTGGSVSTLTIQRTQQEDSAVYLCASSQDIIGQETQYFGPGTRLLVL.

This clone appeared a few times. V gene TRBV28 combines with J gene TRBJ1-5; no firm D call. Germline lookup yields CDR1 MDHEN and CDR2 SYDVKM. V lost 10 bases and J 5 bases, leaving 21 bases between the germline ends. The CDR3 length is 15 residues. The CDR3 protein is CAISTMAPVDQPQHF. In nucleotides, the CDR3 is TGTGCCATCTCAACTATGGCTCCCGTGGATCAGCCCCAGCATTTT.

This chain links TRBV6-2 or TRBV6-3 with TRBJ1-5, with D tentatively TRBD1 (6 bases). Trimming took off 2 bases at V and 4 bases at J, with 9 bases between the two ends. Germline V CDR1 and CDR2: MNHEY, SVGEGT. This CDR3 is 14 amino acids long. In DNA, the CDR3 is TGTGCCAGCAGTTACGGGCAGGGGAATCAGCCCCAGCATTTT. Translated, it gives CASSYGQGNQPQHF.

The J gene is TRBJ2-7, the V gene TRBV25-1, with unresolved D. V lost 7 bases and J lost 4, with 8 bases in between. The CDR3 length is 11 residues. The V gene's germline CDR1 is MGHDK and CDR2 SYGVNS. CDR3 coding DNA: TGTGCCAGCAACTACGGATACGAGCAGTACTTC. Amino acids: CASNYGYEQYF.

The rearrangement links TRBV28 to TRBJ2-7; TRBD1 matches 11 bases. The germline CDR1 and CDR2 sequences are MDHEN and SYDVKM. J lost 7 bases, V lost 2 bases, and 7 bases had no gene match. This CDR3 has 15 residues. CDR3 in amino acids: CASSLVGQGVGEQYF. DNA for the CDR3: TGTGCCAGCAGTTTAGTGGGACAGGGGGTGGGGGAGCAGTACTTC.

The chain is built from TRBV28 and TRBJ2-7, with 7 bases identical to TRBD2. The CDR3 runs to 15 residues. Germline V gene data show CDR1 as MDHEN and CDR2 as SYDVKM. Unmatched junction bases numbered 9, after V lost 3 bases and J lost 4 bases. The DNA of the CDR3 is TGTGCCAGCAGTTTCCCCGGCGGGAGAGGGTACGAGCAGTACTTC. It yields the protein CASSFPGGRGYEQYF.